This T cell receptor (beta chain) was recorded in a study of OX40 agonist ivuxolimab in advanced cancers. Study context: Ivuxolimab is a fully human IgG2 antibody that activates OX40 (CD134).

This clone was counted once. The CDR3 extends over 15 amino acids. The V end lost 0 bases, the J end lost 5 bases, and 13 bases lay between the germline ends. In germline, CDR1 is WNHNN, CDR2 SYGVQD (reference sequence). Measured with immunoSEQ multiplex PCR; TCRdb has only the in-frame clones, and not every one. The data hold over 150,000 clones, with roughly 94% observed a single time. The sample was CD4+ or CD8+ T cells sorted from blood, taken in a trial of the OX40 agonist ivuxolimab. The TCR originated in an adult with an advanced solid tumor such as melanoma, head and neck, liver or kidney cancer. The chain links TRBV10-1 to TRBJ2-5, with TRBD2 as a possible D gene (5 bases). CDR3: CASSESKAVGETQYF. As DNA, the CDR3 is TGCGCCAGCAGTGAGTCCAAAGCGGTTGGGGAGACCCAGTACTTC.